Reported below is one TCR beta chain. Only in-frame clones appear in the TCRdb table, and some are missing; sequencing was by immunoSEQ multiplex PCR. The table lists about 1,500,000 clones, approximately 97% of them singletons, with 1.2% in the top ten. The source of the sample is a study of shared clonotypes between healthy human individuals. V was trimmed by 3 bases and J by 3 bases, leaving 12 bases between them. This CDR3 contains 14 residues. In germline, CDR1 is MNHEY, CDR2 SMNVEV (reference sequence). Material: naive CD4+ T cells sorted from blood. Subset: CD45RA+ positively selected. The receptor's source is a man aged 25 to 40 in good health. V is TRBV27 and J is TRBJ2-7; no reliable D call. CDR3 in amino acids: CASSFTGQSYEQYF. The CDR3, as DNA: TGTGCCAGCAGTTTCACCGGCCAAAGCTACGAGCAGTACTTC.